The 7 T cell receptor beta chains given below trace back to one sample, sequenced in a study of T cell changes during pregnancy in multiple sclerosis. Measured with immunoSEQ multiplex PCR; TCRdb has only the in-frame clones, and not every one. Among around 92,000 clones listed, about 93% were seen once. The sample here was peripheral blood, taken in the first trimester of pregnancy. These receptors were obtained from a female donor with multiple sclerosis, enrolled in a pregnancy study.

This chain connects TRBV10-2 to TRBJ2-7; 8 positions match TRBD1. V trimming: 6 bases; J trimming: 2 bases; junction bases outside the gene matches: 9. The V gene's germline CDR1 is WSHSY and CDR2 SAAADI. The CDR3 has 15 amino acids. CDR3 protein: CASSIQGVIAYEQYF. The CDR3 DNA sequence: TGCGCCAGCAGCATACAGGGGGTTATCGCCTACGAGCAGTACTTC.

V and J are TRBV7-9 and TRBJ1-6; D possibly corresponds to TRBD1 (6 bases). CDR1 and CDR2 from the germline V gene are SEHNR and FQNEAQ (reference sequence). The CDR3 runs to 14 residues. V lost 4 bases, J lost 9 bases, and 13 bases lay in between. CDR3 in amino acids: CASSSTGLASPLHF. The CDR3 DNA follows: TGTGCCAGCAGCTCCACAGGGTTGGCTTCACCCCTCCACTTT.

The CDR3 bases are TGTGCCAGCAGTGAAAGGGGTGCCTGGAACACTGAAGCTTTCTTT. It codes for CASSERGAWNTEAFF. The V gene is TRBV6-1, the J gene TRBJ1-1, with D maybe TRBD1 (5 bases). The CDR3 is made up of 15 amino acids. Trimming removed 2 bases at V and 1 base at J, with 11 bases between. Germline V gene data show CDR1 as MNHNS and CDR2 as SASEGT.

The chain combines TRBV19 with TRBJ2-2; 7 bases line up with TRBD2. Germline-derived CDR1 and CDR2 are LNHDA and SQIVND (reference sequence). There are 16 residues in the CDR3. The junction had 8 bases not matched to a gene; V was cut back by 3 bases and J by 4 bases. The CDR3, as DNA: TGTGCCAGTAGTATTTTTGGCGGGGGAACCACCGGGGAGCTGTTTTTT. Protein: CASSIFGGGTTGELFF.

J is TRBJ1-2 and V is TRBV27; the match to TRBD1 covers 11 bases. This CDR3 is 14 amino acids long. CDR1 is MNHEY and CDR2 is SMNVEV in the germline V gene (reference sequence). The V segment lost 4 bases and the J segment 7 bases; nucleotides outside the gene matches: 5. CDR3: CASSSRDRGFGYTF. CDR3 DNA: TGTGCCAGCAGTTCCCGGGACAGGGGGTTTGGCTACACCTTC.

The genes are TRBV9 and TRBJ1-3; D gene uncertain. Germline V gives CDR1 SGDLS, CDR2 YYNGEE. The CDR3 runs 17 residues. The V gene lost 0 bases and the J gene lost 0 bases, with 13 bases spanning the gap. The DNA of the CDR3 is TGTGCCAGCAGCGTAGCCTCGACGCGGTCCTCTGGAAACACCATATATTTT. As protein: CASSVASTRSSGNTIYF.

This clone was counted a single time. The chain uses TRBV6-4 and TRBJ2-3; D call uncertain. The CDR3 is 14 residues long. Trimming shortened V by 0 bases and J by 1 base, and 5 bases separated the two germline ends. The germline V gene has CDR1 MRHNA and CDR2 SNTAGT. The CDR3 region has the DNA TGTGCCAGCAGTGACTCGGCCGGCACAGATACGCAGTATTTT. It is translated as CASSDSAGTDTQYF.